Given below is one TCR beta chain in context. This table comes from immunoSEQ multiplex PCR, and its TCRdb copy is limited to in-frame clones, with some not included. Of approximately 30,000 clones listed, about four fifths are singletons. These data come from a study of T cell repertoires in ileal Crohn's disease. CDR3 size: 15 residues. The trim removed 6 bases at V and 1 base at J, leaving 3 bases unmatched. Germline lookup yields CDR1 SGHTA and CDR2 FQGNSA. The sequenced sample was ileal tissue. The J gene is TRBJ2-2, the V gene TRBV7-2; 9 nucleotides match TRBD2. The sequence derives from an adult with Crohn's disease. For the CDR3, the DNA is TGTGCCAGCAGAGTAGCGGGGGTGAACACCGGGGAGCTGTTTTTT. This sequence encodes CASRVAGVNTGELFF.